The 3 T cell receptor beta chains below were found in one sample sequenced in a study of OX40 agonist ivuxolimab in advanced cancers. Generated by immunoSEQ multiplex PCR, the TCRdb table keeps only in-frame clones and is missing some. This sample has 72,000 or so clones, with around 90% found just once. Specimen: CD4+ or CD8+ T cells sorted from blood, collected in a trial of the OX40 agonist ivuxolimab. The receptors come from an adult with an advanced solid tumor such as melanoma, head and neck, liver or kidney cancer.

With respect to this clone: At one of its ends the junction is not consistent with the germline gene, which may arise from a read error. The J gene is TRBJ2-7, the V gene TRBV5-1, with D possibly being TRBD1 (5 bases). Per the germline V gene, CDR1 is SGHRS and CDR2 is YFSETQ. The CDR3 sequence is 13 residues long. As DNA, the CDR3 is TGTGCCAGCAGCTTGGCCCAGAGACAGAAGCAGTACTTC. It is translated as CASSLAQRQKQYF.

The sample holds a few counts of this clone. This sequence joins TRBV6-1 and TRBJ2-2, with unresolved D. This CDR3 is built from 13 residues. Trimming took off 3 bases at V and 2 bases at J, with 4 bases between the two ends. Germline CDR1 and CDR2: MNHNS and SASEGT. The CDR3 nucleotides are TGTGCCAGCAGTGACCCTAACACCGGGGAGCTGTTTTTT. It encodes CASSDPNTGELFF.

This chain connects TRBV15 to TRBJ2-5; 7 positions agree with TRBD1. V gave up 0 bases and J gave up 4 bases; unmatched junction bases: 2. The V gene's germline CDR1 is LNHNV and CDR2 YYDKDF (reference sequence). The CDR3 totals 14 residues. In nucleotides, the CDR3 is TGTGCCACCAGCAGAGACAGGGGGATAGAGACCCAGTACTTC. Amino acids: CATSRDRGIETQYF.